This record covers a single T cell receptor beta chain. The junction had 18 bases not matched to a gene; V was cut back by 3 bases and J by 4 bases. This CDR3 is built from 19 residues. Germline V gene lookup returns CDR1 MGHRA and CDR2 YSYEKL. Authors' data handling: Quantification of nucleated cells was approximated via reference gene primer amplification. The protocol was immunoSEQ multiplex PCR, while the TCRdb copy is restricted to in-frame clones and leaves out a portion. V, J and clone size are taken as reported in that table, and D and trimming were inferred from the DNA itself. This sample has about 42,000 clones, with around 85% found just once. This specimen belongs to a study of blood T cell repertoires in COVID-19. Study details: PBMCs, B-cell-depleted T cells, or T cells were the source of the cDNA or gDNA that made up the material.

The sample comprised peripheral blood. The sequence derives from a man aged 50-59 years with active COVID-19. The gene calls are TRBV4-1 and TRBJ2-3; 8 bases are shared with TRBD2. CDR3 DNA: TGCGCCAGCAGCCAGACCTCCCCTCCCCGGCGGGGGGCTCCAGATACGCAGTATTTT. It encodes CASSQTSPPRRGAPDTQYF.